These 23 T cell receptor beta chains originate from one sample sequenced in a study of shared clonotypes between healthy human individuals (dated by TCRdb to the early 2020s). The method behind the library was the immunoSEQ multiplex PCR assay. The clones in this table, taken by TCRdb from immuneACCESS, are in-frame only. Not every clone is retained; where verified, under half of the shortfall comes from an unresolved V gene, and the cause of the rest is unknown. In this sample the table shows around 990,000 clones, 70% to 80% of which occur a single time. Over 0.8% of the sample is taken by the ten largest. The specimen sequenced was memory CD4+ T cells from PBMCs. The sample's cell subset or site label is to be understood as: CD45RA-negative fraction. All receptors derive from a man between 18 and 29 years old in good health. Some clones in this sample may be carry-over from other donors' samples.

The V and J genes are TRBV27 and TRBJ1-3; 7 nucleotides agree with TRBD1. Germline trimming cut 6 bases from V and 3 bases from J; bases unmatched to any gene: 5. This CDR3 region has 14 residues. Per the germline V gene, CDR1 is MNHEY and CDR2 is SMNVEV (reference sequence). In DNA, the CDR3 is TGTGCCAGCAGGGGCAGGGGGATTGGAAACACCATATATTTT. Its translation is CASRGRGIGNTIYF.

The rearrangement links TRBV27 to TRBJ1-1; D not certain. This CDR3 region has 17 residues. Germline CDR1 MNHEY, CDR2 SMNVEV (reference sequence). The V gene lost 1 base and the J gene lost 6 bases, with 21 bases spanning the gap. DNA for the CDR3: TGTGCCAGCAGTTTATATAACACCGCCTTATTTCGGGCTGAAGCTTTCTTT. The encoded protein is CASSLYNTALFRAEAFF.

The chain is built from TRBV9 and TRBJ1-5; D is undetermined. The V end was cut by 0 bases, the J end by 5 bases, with 6 bases between. The germline gives CDR1 SGDLS, CDR2 YYNGEE. The CDR3 totals 13 residues. CDR3 sequence: CASSVDTDQPQHF. The CDR3 DNA follows: TGTGCCAGCAGCGTAGACACGGATCAGCCCCAGCATTTT.

The chain has TRBV4-1 and TRBJ2-4; D is ambiguous. Trimming shortened V by 3 bases and J by 9 bases, and 15 bases separated the two germline ends. The germline V gene encodes CDR1 MGHRA and CDR2 YSYEKL. This CDR3 spans 14 amino acids. CDR3 DNA sequence: TGCGCCAGCAGCCACCCTGACCCCTCAGGCATTCAGTACTTC. Translation gives CASSHPDPSGIQYF.

This chain links TRBV5-1 with TRBJ2-7; D call uncertain. The ends were cut back, 4 bases at V and 0 bases at J, with 14 bases in the middle. The CDR3 covers 15 residues. The V gene's germline CDR1 is SGHRS and CDR2 YFSETQ. CDR3 residues: CASSPKTVGSYEQYF. The DNA for the CDR3 is TGCGCCAGCAGCCCAAAGACTGTCGGCTCCTACGAGCAGTACTTC. Drawing the rest from reference TRBV5-1 and TRBJ2-7, the complete variable domain is KAGVTQTPRYLIKTRGQQVTLSCSPISGHRSVSWYQQTPGQGLQFLFEYFSETQRNKGNFPGRFSGRQFSNSRSEMNVSTLELGDSALYLCASSPKTVGSYEQYFGPGTRLTVT.

In this sample, this clone turned up many times. The chain is built from TRBV18 and TRBJ1-5; the match to TRBD1 covers 7 bases. Trimming at V came to 6 bases and at J to 6 bases, leaving 5 bases not matched to a gene. CDR1 KGHSH and CDR2 LQKENI come from the germline V gene. This CDR3 has 13 amino acids. The CDR3 here is CASSTGRLQPQHF. CDR3 in DNA: TGTGCCAGCTCGACAGGGAGGCTTCAGCCCCAGCATTTT.

The rearrangement uses TRBV6-5 and TRBJ1-1; 9 positions agree with TRBD1. The germline V gene encodes CDR1 MNHEY and CDR2 SVGAGI. CDR3 size: 16 residues. V lost 4 bases and J lost 0; bases outside the gene matches: 6. The CDR3 region has the DNA TGTGCCAGCAGTTTACAGGGGGCTAGCATGAACACTGAAGCTTTCTTT. Protein sequence: CASSLQGASMNTEAFF.

The rearrangement uses TRBV29-1 and TRBJ2-1; a possible D gene is TRBD1 (6 bases). The CDR3 extends over 15 amino acids. CDR1 and CDR2 from the germline V gene are SQVTM and ANQGSEA. V was cut by 4 bases and J by 2 bases, with 15 bases left in between. The CDR3 region has the DNA TGCAGCGTTGGGTTCGGAGGACAGACCTACAATGAGCAGTTCTTC. It specifies CSVGFGGQTYNEQFF.

The chain recombines TRBV18 with TRBJ2-5, with D uncertain. Trimming removed 4 bases at V and 2 bases at J, with 14 bases between. Per the germline V gene, CDR1 is KGHSH and CDR2 is LQKENI. CDR3 length: 15 amino acids. CDR3 DNA sequence: TGTGCCAGCTCACTTGCGGCAGCATTACAAGAGACCCAGTACTTC. It translates to CASSLAAALQETQYF.

J is TRBJ1-2 and V is TRBV29-1, with D possibly matching TRBD1 (6 bases). The CDR3 is 13 residues long. Trimming took 5 bases from V and 7 from J, leaving 17 bases between them. Looked up from germline, CDR1 is SQVTM and CDR2 is ANQGSEA. The CDR3 region has the DNA TGCAGCGTTCAGCCACAGGGCAGCAGTGGCTACACCTTC. Translated, it gives CSVQPQGSSGYTF. Full variable domain (remainder filled in from reference TRBV29-1 and TRBJ1-2): SAVISQKPSRDICQRGTSLTIQCQVDSQVTMMFWYRQQPGQSLTLIATANQGSEATYESGFVIDKFPISRPNLTFSTLTVSNMSPEDSSIYLCSVQPQGSSGYTFGSGTRLTVV.

A single count supports this clone. This chain joins TRBV19 and TRBJ2-6; 10 bases match TRBD2. The length of the CDR3 is 17 residues. Germline loops: CDR1 LNHDA, CDR2 SQIVND (reference sequence). V lost 3 bases, J lost 2 bases, and 4 bases stayed unmatched. CDR3 bases: TGTGCCAGTAGTATCCCTAGCGGGAGTCCTGGGGCCAACGTCCTGACTTTC. As protein: CASSIPSGSPGANVLTF.

The chain is built from TRBV5-1 and TRBJ1-2, with unresolved D. Deletions cut 0 bases from V and 8 bases from J, with 11 bases between. The germline gives CDR1 SGHRS, CDR2 YFSETQ. The CDR3 spans 13 residues. CDR3: CASSLAAPQGYTF. Here the CDR3 DNA reads TGCGCCAGCAGCTTGGCCGCGCCTCAAGGCTACACCTTC. Variable domain in full (rest from reference TRBV5-1 and TRBJ1-2): KAGVTQTPRYLIKTRGQQVTLSCSPISGHRSVSWYQQTPGQGLQFLFEYFSETQRNKGNFPGRFSGRQFSNSRSEMNVSTLELGDSALYLCASSLAAPQGYTFGSGTRLTVV.

J is TRBJ1-3 and V is TRBV29-1; D is unclear. Trimming took 6 bases from V and 2 from J, leaving 14 bases between them. The CDR3 is 14 residues long. Germline V gene lookup returns CDR1 SQVTM and CDR2 ANQGSEA. In DNA form, the CDR3 reads TGCAGCGTCCAGTACGGGCATGCTGGAAACACCATATATTTT. It encodes CSVQYGHAGNTIYF.

Ten or more counts support this clone. The gene calls are TRBV20-1 and TRBJ2-7; possibly TRBD1 for D (6 bases). The CDR3 runs to 11 residues. The germline V gene has CDR1 DFQATT and CDR2 SNEGSKA (reference sequence). Trimming cost V 7 bases and J 5 bases, with 12 bases left between them. Here the CDR3 DNA reads TGCAGTGTTGAGAGGGGGAACGAGCAGTACTTC. It is translated as CSVERGNEQYF.

V usage is TRBV28 and J usage is TRBJ2-7; 8 bases match TRBD1. J gave up 3 bases and V 3 bases, and 10 bases lay outside the gene matches. CDR1 and CDR2 from the germline V gene are MDHEN and SYDVKM. The CDR3 is 16 amino acids. CDR3 residues: CASSFWSGQGGYEQYF. CDR3 nucleotide sequence: TGTGCCAGCAGTTTTTGGTCCGGACAGGGCGGCTACGAGCAGTACTTC.

This clone appeared a few times. CDR3 sequence reads: CASSRGLAGDTGELFF. Written as DNA, the CDR3 is TGTGCCAGTAGCCGGGGACTAGCGGGGGACACCGGGGAGCTGTTTTTT. J is TRBJ2-2 and V is TRBV19; 14 nucleotides match TRBD2. From germline, CDR1 is LNHDA and CDR2 SQIVND (reference sequence). J gave up 3 bases and V 6 bases, and 3 bases lay outside the gene matches. The CDR3 runs 16 residues.

The chain recombines TRBV28 with TRBJ1-3; TRBD1 matches 9 bases. Germline V CDR1 and CDR2: MDHEN, SYDVKM. CDR3 length equals 14 residues. Unmatched junction bases numbered 5, after V lost 5 bases and J lost 6 bases. The CDR3 DNA follows: TGTGCCAGCAGTATCCGGACAGGGGCAAACACCATATATTTT. Amino acid sequence: CASSIRTGANTIYF.

This chain connects TRBV19 to TRBJ2-3, with 9 positions matching TRBD1. This CDR3 has 14 residues. Trimming took 6 bases from V and 1 from J; bases not matched to a gene: 2. The germline CDR1 and CDR2 sequences are LNHDA and SQIVND (reference sequence). DNA of the CDR3: TGTGCCAGTAGGAGGACAGGGGGCACAGATACGCAGTATTTT. Encoded protein: CASRRTGGTDTQYF.

This rearrangement joins TRBV10-3 to TRBJ2-2; the D call may be TRBD1 or TRBD2 (5 bases each). The V gene's germline CDR1 is ENHRY and CDR2 SYGVKD. Trimming cost V 4 bases and J 1 base, with 10 bases left between them. This CDR3 is 15 amino acids long. DNA of the CDR3: TGTGCCATCAGTGGACGGGACCGGAACACCGGGGAGCTGTTTTTT. Amino acids: CAISGRDRNTGELFF.

The chain links TRBV5-6 to TRBJ2-6; D remains unclear. The V end lost 3 bases, the J end lost 0 bases, and 7 bases lay between the germline ends. The CDR3 contains 15 residues. In germline, CDR1 is SGHDT, CDR2 YYEEEE. In nucleotides, the CDR3 is TGTGCCAGCAGCTGGAAGTCCTCTGGGGCCAACGTCCTGACTTTC. Amino acids: CASSWKSSGANVLTF.

The sample holds one count of this clone. The same CDR3 can be traced to other DNA sequences in this sample. This rearrangement joins TRBV5-1 to TRBJ2-1, with 8 positions matching TRBD2. V lost 4 bases, J lost 0 bases, and 3 bases stayed unmatched. Germline loops: CDR1 SGHRS, CDR2 YFSETQ. This CDR3 comprises 15 residues. CDR3 sequence: CASSLGGDSYNEQFF. As DNA, the CDR3 is TGCGCCAGCAGCCTCGGGGGGGACTCCTACAATGAGCAGTTCTTC.

This clone was recorded only once. The chain joins TRBV10-3 to TRBJ2-7; a possible D gene is TRBD2 (7 bases). The CDR3 totals 15 residues. V was clipped by 7 bases and J by 0 bases, with 16 bases between them. Germline V gives CDR1 ENHRY, CDR2 SYGVKD. CDR3 sequence: CAITEQGGSSYEQYF. CDR3 bases: TGTGCCATCACCGAACAGGGCGGGAGCTCCTACGAGCAGTACTTC.

This chain connects TRBV7-3 to TRBJ1-5; TRBD1 is a possible D gene (5 bases). In germline, CDR1 is SGHTA, CDR2 FQGTGA. Trimming left V 6 bases short and J 7 bases short, with 13 bases between. The CDR3 has 13 amino acids. The CDR3 nucleotides are TGTGCCAGCAGTCAAGACCGGGGGCAGCCCCAGCATTTT. It translates to CASSQDRGQPQHF.